This TCR beta chain is drawn from a study of blood T cell repertoires in COVID-19. This clone was found a few times. TCRdb keeps only in-frame clones here, not all; method: immunoSEQ multiplex PCR. The sample includes some 230,000 clones, roughly 80% seen only once; the top ten take 5.1%. This CDR3 comprises 16 residues. CDR1 is SNHLY and CDR2 is FYNNEI in the germline V gene. V dropped 9 bases and J dropped 3; count of bases not matched to a gene: 14. The genes are TRBV2 and TRBJ2-1; TRBD1 agrees at 7 bases. The clonotype originates from a woman aged 55-69 years who had recovered from COVID-19. Sequenced sample: peripheral blood. The CDR3 sequence: CARSRVGQGDYNEQFF. The CDR3 coding sequence is TGTGCCAGATCTCGAGTAGGGCAGGGGGACTACAATGAGCAGTTCTTC.